The rows below give T cell receptor beta chains drawn from one sample of a study of technical replicates of blood from four donors. Repertoires were generated with immunoSEQ multiplex PCR, while TCRdb's copy carries only in-frame clones and drops some. The table lists 95,000 to 100,000 clones, nearly 96% of them singletons. Sequencing input: T cells isolated from PBMCs. The receptors stem from a human donor in good health. The CDR3 runs from the conserved cysteine through the conserved F or W. A D gene is named only where the DNA matches it firmly. Clone sizes are given selectively: once, few, many, or a class where the clone is expanded.

DNA	CDR3	J	V	size	D
TGTGCCAGCAGTCCCTCCCTAGCGGGACGAACCTACGAGCAGTACTTC	CASSPSLAGRTYEQYF	TRBJ2-7	TRBV27	.	TRBD2
TGTGCCAGTAGGCGACTAGGTGGTGAGACCCAGTACTTC	CASRRLGGETQYF	TRBJ2-5	TRBV19	.	.
TGTGCCATCAGGGAAGGGACGGGGGATTCACCCCTCCACTTT	CAIREGTGDSPLHF	TRBJ1-6	TRBV10-3	.	.
TGCGCCAGCAGCCAAGATTCGGGACAGGGTCAACCCTACGAGCAGTACTTC	CASSQDSGQGQPYEQYF	TRBJ2-7	TRBV4-1	.	TRBD1
TGTGCCAGCAGTGAAATAATTCGAGCGACTGAAGCTTTCTTT	CASSEIIRATEAFF	TRBJ1-1	TRBV6-1	once	.
TGTGCCAGCAGTGAAGCGTCAGGACAGGTGAGGGCTTTCTTT	CASSEASGQVRAFF	TRBJ1-1	TRBV6-1	once	TRBD1
TGTGCCAGCAGTTTAAAGGACAGATCCAACACCGGGGAGCTGTTTTTT	CASSLKDRSNTGELFF	TRBJ2-2	TRBV27	.	.
TGTGCCATCAGTGAGTCGTCCCTAGCGGGTACCGGGGAGCTGTTTTTT	CAISESSLAGTGELFF	TRBJ2-2	TRBV10-3	.	TRBD2
TGTGCCAGAAGCTTGTGGGGCGATGACAGGGCAGATAATTCACCCCTCCACTTT	CARSLWGDDRADNSPLHF	TRBJ1-6	TRBV5-3	.	TRBD1
TGCAGCGGCATCGTGACAGGGGCTCACTACGAGCAGTACTTC	CSGIVTGAHYEQYF	TRBJ2-7	TRBV29-1	.	TRBD1
TGTGCCAGCTCACCTACGGGGGGTGAGACCCAGTACTTC	CASSPTGGETQYF	TRBJ2-5	TRBV18	once	TRBD2
TGCGCCAGCAGTGAAAACTACAGGGGGCGCCTGAGGGACTCTGGGGCCAACGTCCTGACTTTC	CASSENYRGRLRDSGANVLTF	TRBJ2-6	TRBV10-2	.	TRBD1
TGTGCCAGCAGTCCTCTGGCGGGCAGGGGTGGGGAAAAACTGTTTTTT	CASSPLAGRGGEKLFF	TRBJ1-4	TRBV28	.	.
TGTGCCAGCAGCTTGAGACAGGGTACCTACGAGCAGTACTTC	CASSLRQGTYEQYF	TRBJ2-7	TRBV11-3	.	TRBD1
TGTGCCAGTAGTCTAAGAATAATGGGACAGGGGCGTCAGCCCCAGCATTTT	CASSLRIMGQGRQPQHF	TRBJ1-5	TRBV19	.	TRBD1
TGTGCCAGCAGTTACCTCCAATCCGCCGGCTACGAGCAGTACTTC	CASSYLQSAGYEQYF	TRBJ2-7	TRBV6-5	.	.
TGCAGCGTTGATGGAGGGGCGGGAGCAGGAGAGACCCAGTACTTC	CSVDGGAGAGETQYF	TRBJ2-5	TRBV29-1	.	TRBD2
TGCGCCAGCAGCTTAGGGAGAGCCGGGGAGCTGTTTTTT	CASSLGRAGELFF	TRBJ2-2	TRBV5-1	.	.
TGTGCCAGCAGCTTAGTATACGGTGGGGCTACAGATACGCAGTATTTT	CASSLVYGGATDTQYF	TRBJ2-3	TRBV7-2	.	.
TGTGCCAACTCACCAACTAGAACTTACAATGAGCAGTTCTTC	CANSPTRTYNEQFF	TRBJ2-1	TRBV18	.	.
TGTGCCAGCTCACTCGGACAGGGAACCTACAATGAGCAGTTCTTC	CASSLGQGTYNEQFF	TRBJ2-1	TRBV18	.	TRBD1
TGTGCCAGTAGTATGAGCCCCCACGACTTGGGCACTGAAGCTTTCTTT	CASSMSPHDLGTEAFF	TRBJ1-1	TRBV19	.	.
TGTGCCAGCAGACAAACTAGCGGGGGGGCTAATGAGCAGTTCTTC	CASRQTSGGANEQFF	TRBJ2-1	TRBV6-5	once	TRBD2
TGCGCCAGCAGCCAAGGCGGGGGTCGTGAAGCTTTCTTT	CASSQGGGREAFF	TRBJ1-1	TRBV4-1	.	.
TGCGCCAGCAGCTTGGGGTCGGGGACAGGGACCTATGGCTACACCTTC	CASSLGSGTGTYGYTF	TRBJ1-2	TRBV5-1	.	TRBD1
TGTGCCAGCACCGGGGGTATCACCGGGGAGCTGTTTTTT	CASTGGITGELFF	TRBJ2-2	TRBV9	.	.
TGCGCCAGCAGTTCGGTCTCTGGGGCCAACGTCCTGACTTTC	CASSSVSGANVLTF	TRBJ2-6	TRBV5-1	.	.
TGTGCCAGCAGTTCCCACCGGGACTTATCCTACGAGCAGTACTTC	CASSSHRDLSYEQYF	TRBJ2-7	TRBV27	once	.
TGTGCCAGCAGCGTAGTAGCCGCGGTTGAAGCTTTCTTT	CASSVVAAVEAFF	TRBJ1-1	TRBV9	.	.
TGCAGCGTTGAAGGGGGCCCGATTGGGGGCTACACCTTC	CSVEGGPIGGYTF	TRBJ1-2	TRBV29-1	.	.
TGTGCCAGCTCGAGGGACAGGAGACTCTCCTACGAGCAGTACTTC	CASSRDRRLSYEQYF	TRBJ2-7	TRBV18	.	TRBD1
TGTGCCAGCAGCTCCAAGGGGCAGACTGTCACCGGGGAGCTGTTTTTT	CASSSKGQTVTGELFF	TRBJ2-2	TRBV28	.	.
TGTGCCAGTTTCATGAACACTGAAGCTTTCTTT	CASFMNTEAFF	TRBJ1-1	TRBV19	.	.
TGTGCCTGGAGCTTCGGGAGCAATCAGCCCCAGCATTTT	CAWSFGSNQPQHF	TRBJ1-5	TRBV30	once	.
TGTGCCAGCAGTGGGGACAGGGAAGCATGGTGGGGCAATGAGCAGTTCTTC	CASSGDREAWWGNEQFF	TRBJ2-1	TRBV2	.	TRBD1
TGCAGCGTGAACAGGGGACGGAATGGCTACACCTTC	CSVNRGRNGYTF	TRBJ1-2	TRBV29-1	.	TRBD1
TGTGCCAGTTCGGGGCCGGGGGCCTACGAGCAGTACTTC	CASSGPGAYEQYF	TRBJ2-7	TRBV28	.	.
TGTGCCAGCAGCCAAGCGACAGACAATTATGGCTACACCTTC	CASSQATDNYGYTF	TRBJ1-2	TRBV4-2	.	.
TGTGCCAGCAGTGCTACGACAGGGGGAATAGAGGATAACTATGGCTACACCTTC	CASSATTGGIEDNYGYTF	TRBJ1-2	TRBV28	.	TRBD1
TGTGCCAGCAGTAGACAGGGGCTTGTGGGTAAAGCCCTCCACTTT	CASSRQGLVGKALHF	TRBJ1-6	TRBV6-5	.	TRBD1
TGTGCCAGCAGTTTATATCTGCCGGGACAGGGAGGCAATCAGCCCCAGCATTTT	CASSLYLPGQGGNQPQHF	TRBJ1-5	TRBV28	.	TRBD1
TGTGCCAGTAGTGTCGACAGGGGGCGAAACGAGCAGTACTTC	CASSVDRGRNEQYF	TRBJ2-7	TRBV19	.	TRBD1
TGTGCCAGCAGCTTAGTGGCTAGCGGGGGGGTTGCGCCCGGAGAGACCCAGTACTTC	CASSLVASGGVAPGETQYF	TRBJ2-5	TRBV7-6	.	TRBD2
TGTGCCTGGAGTGCCGGACAGGTGTTCTCTGGGGCCAACGTCCTGACTTTC	CAWSAGQVFSGANVLTF	TRBJ2-6	TRBV30	.	TRBD1
TGTGCCAGCAGTAATAACGCGGGCTACGAGCAGTACTTC	CASSNNAGYEQYF	TRBJ2-7	TRBV6-5	.	.
TGCGCCCGGACCGGGACTAGCGGGAAGAGGCTAGCCAAAAACATTCAGTACTTC	CARTGTSGKRLAKNIQYF	TRBJ2-4	TRBV5-1	.	TRBD2
TGTGCCAGCAGCACTCCGGTGGGGCTAGCGGGAGGGCCCTACAATGAGCAGTTCTTC	CASSTPVGLAGGPYNEQFF	TRBJ2-1	TRBV7-9	.	TRBD2
TGCGCCAGCAGCCAAGGGCCCGGGACTGGTGACTACGAGCAGTACTTC	CASSQGPGTGDYEQYF	TRBJ2-7	TRBV4-1	.	.
TGTGCCAGCAGGGAGGGAGCGGGAGATACGCAGTATTTT	CASREGAGDTQYF	TRBJ2-3	TRBV2	few	.
TGTGCCAGCAGCTTATTCCCCCTAGCGGCCTACGAGCAGTACTTC	CASSLFPLAAYEQYF	TRBJ2-7	TRBV7-2	.	TRBD2
TGTGCCAGCAGTCTAGGACAGGGCACCTACGAGCAGTACTTC	CASSLGQGTYEQYF	TRBJ2-7	TRBV7-8	.	TRBD1
TGTGCCTCTGGGGGGACAGGGCGTATCCCTCCGCAGTACTTC	CASGGTGRIPPQYF	TRBJ2-7	TRBV19	once	TRBD1
TGCAGCGTAATCTCGCCAACTTTCCCCCACGGGCAGTACTTC	CSVISPTFPHGQYF	TRBJ2-7	TRBV29-1	.	.
TGTGCCCTCACAGACAGGGGGCTGAATGAGCAGTTCTTC	CALTDRGLNEQFF	TRBJ2-1	TRBV11-2	.	TRBD1